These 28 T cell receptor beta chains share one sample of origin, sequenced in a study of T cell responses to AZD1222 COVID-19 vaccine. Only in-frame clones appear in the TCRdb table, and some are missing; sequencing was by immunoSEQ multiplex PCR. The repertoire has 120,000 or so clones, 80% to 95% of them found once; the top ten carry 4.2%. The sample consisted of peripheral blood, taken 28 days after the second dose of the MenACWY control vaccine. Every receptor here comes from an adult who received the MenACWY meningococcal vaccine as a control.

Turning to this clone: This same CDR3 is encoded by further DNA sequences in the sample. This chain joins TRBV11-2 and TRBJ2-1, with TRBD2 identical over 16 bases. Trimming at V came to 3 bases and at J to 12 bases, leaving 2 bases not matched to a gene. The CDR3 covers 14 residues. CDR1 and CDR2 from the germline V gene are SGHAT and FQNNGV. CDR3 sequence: CASSLGLAGGVQFF. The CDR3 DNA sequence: TGTGCCAGCAGCTTGGGACTAGCGGGAGGGGTGCAGTTCTTC.

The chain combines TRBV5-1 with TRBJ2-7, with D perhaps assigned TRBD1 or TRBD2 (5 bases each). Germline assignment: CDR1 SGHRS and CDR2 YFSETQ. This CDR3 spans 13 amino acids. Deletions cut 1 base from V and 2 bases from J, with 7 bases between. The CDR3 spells CASSLKGPYEQYF. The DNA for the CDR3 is TGCGCCAGCAGCTTGAAGGGACCCTACGAGCAGTACTTC.

The CDR3 is CASSKTGAGNTIYF. CDR3 nucleotide sequence: TGTGCCAGCAGCAAAACAGGGGCTGGAAACACCATATATTTT. The chain is built from TRBV6-5 and TRBJ1-3, with 7 positions matching TRBD1. After removal of 6 bases from V and 2 bases from J, the junction contained 4 bases not matched to a gene. The CDR3 extends over 14 amino acids. Germline V gene data show CDR1 as MNHEY and CDR2 as SVGAGI.

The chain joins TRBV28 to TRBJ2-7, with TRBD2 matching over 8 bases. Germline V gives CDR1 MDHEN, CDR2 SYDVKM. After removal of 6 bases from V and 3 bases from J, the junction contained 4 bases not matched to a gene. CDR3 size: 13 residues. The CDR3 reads CASSSGGGYEQYV. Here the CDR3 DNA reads TGTGCCAGCAGCTCCGGGGGGGGCTACGAGCAGTACGTC.

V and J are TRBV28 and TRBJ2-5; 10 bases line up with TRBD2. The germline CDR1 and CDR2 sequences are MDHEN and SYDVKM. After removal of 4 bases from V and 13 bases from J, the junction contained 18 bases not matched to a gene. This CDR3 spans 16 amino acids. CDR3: CASSSQLTSGALKWYF. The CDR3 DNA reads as TGTGCCAGCAGTTCTCAACTTACTAGCGGGGCCTTGAAGTGGTACTTC. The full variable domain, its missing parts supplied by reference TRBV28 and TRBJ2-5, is DVKVTQSSRYLVKRTGEKVFLECVQDMDHENMFWYRQDPGLGLRLIYFSYDVKMKEKGDIPEGYSVSREKKERFSLILESASTNQTSMYLCASSSQLTSGALKWYFGPGTRLLVL.

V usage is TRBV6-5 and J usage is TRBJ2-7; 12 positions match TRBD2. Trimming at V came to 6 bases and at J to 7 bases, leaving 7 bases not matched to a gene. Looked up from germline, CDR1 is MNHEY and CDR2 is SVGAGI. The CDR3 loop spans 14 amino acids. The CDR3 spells CASRRLAGVDEQYF. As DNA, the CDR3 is TGTGCCAGCAGACGACTAGCGGGAGTAGATGAGCAGTACTTC.

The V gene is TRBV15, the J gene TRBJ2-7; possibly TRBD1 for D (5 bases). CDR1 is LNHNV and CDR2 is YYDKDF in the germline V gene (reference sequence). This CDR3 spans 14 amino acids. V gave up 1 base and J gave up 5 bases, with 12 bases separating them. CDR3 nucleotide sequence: TGTGCCACCAGCAGAGGACAGATAAGGGACGAGCAGTACGTC. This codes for CATSRGQIRDEQYV.

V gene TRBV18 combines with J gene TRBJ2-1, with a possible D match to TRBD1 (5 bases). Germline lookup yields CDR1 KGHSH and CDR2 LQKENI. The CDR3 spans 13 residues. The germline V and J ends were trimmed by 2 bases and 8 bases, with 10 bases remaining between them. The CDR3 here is CASSPSREDEQFF. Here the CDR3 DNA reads TGTGCCAGCTCACCATCCAGGGAAGATGAGCAGTTCTTC.

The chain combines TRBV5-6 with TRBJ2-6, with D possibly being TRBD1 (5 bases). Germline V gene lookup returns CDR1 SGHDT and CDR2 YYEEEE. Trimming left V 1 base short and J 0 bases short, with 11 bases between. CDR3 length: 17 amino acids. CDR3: CASSLQGTSSGANVLTF. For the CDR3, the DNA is TGTGCCAGCAGCTTGCAGGGCACGAGCTCTGGGGCCAACGTCCTGACTTTC.

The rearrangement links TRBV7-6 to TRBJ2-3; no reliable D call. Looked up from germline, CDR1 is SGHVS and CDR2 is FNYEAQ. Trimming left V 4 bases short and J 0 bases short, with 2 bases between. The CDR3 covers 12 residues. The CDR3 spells CASSSSTDTQYF. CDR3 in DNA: TGTGCCAGCAGCTCTAGCACAGATACGCAGTATTTT.

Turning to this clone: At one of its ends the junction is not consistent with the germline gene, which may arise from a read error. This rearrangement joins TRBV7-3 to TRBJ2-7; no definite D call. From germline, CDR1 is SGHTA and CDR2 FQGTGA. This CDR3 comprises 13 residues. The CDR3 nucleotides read TGTGCCAGCAGCTTATGGCAGTCCTCCGAGCAGTACTTC. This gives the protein CASSLWQSSEQYF.

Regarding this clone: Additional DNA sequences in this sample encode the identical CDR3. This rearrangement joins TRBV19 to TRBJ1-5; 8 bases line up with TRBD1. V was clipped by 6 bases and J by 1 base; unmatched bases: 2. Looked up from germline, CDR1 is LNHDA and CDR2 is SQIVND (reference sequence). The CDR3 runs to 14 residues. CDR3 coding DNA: TGTGCCAGTAGCAGGACAGGGAGCAATCAGCCCCAGCATTTT. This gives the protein CASSRTGSNQPQHF.

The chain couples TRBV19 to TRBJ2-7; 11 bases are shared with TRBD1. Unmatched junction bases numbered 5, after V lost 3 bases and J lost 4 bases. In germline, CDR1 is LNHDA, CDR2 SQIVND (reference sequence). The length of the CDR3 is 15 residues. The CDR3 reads CASSMGQGVPYEQYF. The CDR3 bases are TGTGCCAGTAGTATGGGACAGGGGGTCCCTTACGAGCAGTACTTC.

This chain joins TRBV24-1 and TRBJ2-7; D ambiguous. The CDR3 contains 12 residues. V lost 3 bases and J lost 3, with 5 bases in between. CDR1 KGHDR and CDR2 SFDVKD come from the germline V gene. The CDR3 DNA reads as TGTGCCACCAGTGATGGAAGCTACGAGCAGTACTTC. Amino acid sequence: CATSDGSYEQYF.

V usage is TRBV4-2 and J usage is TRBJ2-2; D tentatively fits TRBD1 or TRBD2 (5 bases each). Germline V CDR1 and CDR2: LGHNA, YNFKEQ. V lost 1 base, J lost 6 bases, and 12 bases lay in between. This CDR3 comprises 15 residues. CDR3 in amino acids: CASSQVGRDAGELFF. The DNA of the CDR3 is TGTGCCAGCAGCCAAGTAGGCAGGGACGCCGGGGAGCTGTTTTTT.

CDR3 coding DNA: TGTGCCAGCAGTTTAATGGGACTAGCGGGAGGAACTCAGTACTTC. Its translation is CASSLMGLAGGTQYF. This chain joins TRBV28 and TRBJ2-4; 15 nucleotides agree with TRBD2. CDR3 length: 15 residues. Germline V gene data show CDR1 as MDHEN and CDR2 as SYDVKM. The trim removed 2 bases at V and 12 bases at J, leaving 5 bases unmatched.

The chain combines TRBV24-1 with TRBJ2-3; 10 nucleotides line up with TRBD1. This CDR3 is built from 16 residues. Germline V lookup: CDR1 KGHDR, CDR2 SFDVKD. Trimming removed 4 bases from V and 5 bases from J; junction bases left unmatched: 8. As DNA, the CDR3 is TGTGCCACCAGTGAACCGACAGGGGGCTTGGTAGATACGCAGTATTTT. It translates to CATSEPTGGLVDTQYF.

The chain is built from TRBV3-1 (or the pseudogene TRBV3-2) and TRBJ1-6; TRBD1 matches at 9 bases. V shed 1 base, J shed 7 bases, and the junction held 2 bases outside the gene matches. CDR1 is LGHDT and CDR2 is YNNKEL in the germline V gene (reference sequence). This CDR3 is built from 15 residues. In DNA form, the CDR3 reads TGTGCCAGCAGCCAAGGGACAGGGGTAAATTCACCCCTCCACTTT. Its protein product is CASSQGTGVNSPLHF.

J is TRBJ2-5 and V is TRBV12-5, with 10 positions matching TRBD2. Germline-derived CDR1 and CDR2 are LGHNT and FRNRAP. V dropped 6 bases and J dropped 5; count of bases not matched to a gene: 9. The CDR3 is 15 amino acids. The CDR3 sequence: CASGTSGGAVETQYF. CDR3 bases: TGTGCTAGTGGCACCAGCGGGGGGGCCGTGGAGACCCAGTACTTC.

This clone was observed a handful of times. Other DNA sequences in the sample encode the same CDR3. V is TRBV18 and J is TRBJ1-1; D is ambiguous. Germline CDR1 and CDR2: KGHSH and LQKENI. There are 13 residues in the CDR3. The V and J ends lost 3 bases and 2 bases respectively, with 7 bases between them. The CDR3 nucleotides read TGTGCCAGCTCACCTACGGGAAACACTGAAGCTTTCTTT. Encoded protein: CASSPTGNTEAFF.

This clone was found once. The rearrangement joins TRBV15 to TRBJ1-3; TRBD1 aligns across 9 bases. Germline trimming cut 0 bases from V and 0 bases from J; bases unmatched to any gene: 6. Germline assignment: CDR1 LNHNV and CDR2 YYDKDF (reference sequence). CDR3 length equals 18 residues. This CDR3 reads CATSRDRTGAYSGNTIYF. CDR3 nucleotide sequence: TGTGCCACCAGCAGAGATAGGACAGGGGCTTACTCTGGAAACACCATATATTTT.

In DNA, the CDR3 is TGTGCCAGCAGTTACGGGCCCCTCTCCTACGAGCAGTACTTC. This codes for CASSYGPLSYEQYF. The chain combines TRBV6-5 with TRBJ2-7, with D unclear. Deletions cut 2 bases from V and 0 bases from J, with 8 bases between. CDR1 and CDR2 (germline): MNHEY, SVGAGI. The CDR3 runs to 14 residues.

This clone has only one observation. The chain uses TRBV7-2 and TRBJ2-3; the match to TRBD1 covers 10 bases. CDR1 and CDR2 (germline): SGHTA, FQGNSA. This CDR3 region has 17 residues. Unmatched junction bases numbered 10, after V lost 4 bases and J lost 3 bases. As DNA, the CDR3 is TGTGCCAGCAGCTCCGCAACGAGGACAGGGGGTACAGATACGCAGTATTTT. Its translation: CASSSATRTGGTDTQYF. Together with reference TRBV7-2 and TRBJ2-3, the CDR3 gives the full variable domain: GAGVSQSPSNKVTEKGKDVELRCDPISGHTALYWYRQSLGQGLEFLIYFQGNSAPDKSGLPSDRFSAERTGGSVSTLTIQRTQQEDSAVYLCASSSATRTGGTDTQYFGPGTRLTVL.

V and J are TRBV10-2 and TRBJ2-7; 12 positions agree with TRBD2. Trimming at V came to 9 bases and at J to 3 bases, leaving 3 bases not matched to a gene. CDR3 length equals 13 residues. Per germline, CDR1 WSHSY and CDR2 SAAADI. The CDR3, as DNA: TGCGCCAGTCGGACTAGCGGGAACTACGAGCAGTACTTC. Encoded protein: CASRTSGNYEQYF.

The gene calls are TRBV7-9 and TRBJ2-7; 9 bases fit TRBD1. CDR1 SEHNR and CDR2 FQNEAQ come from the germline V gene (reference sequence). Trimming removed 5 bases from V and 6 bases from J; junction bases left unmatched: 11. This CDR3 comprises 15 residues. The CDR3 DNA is TGTGCCAGCAGCCAGGGGACAGGGCCGTCATCCGAGCAGTACTTC. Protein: CASSQGTGPSSEQYF.

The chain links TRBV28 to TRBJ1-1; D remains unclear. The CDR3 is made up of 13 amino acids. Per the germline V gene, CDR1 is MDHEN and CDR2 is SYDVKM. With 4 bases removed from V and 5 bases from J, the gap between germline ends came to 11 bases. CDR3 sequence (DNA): TGTGCCAGCAGTTCACCACCGAGAACTGAAGCTTTCTTT. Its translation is CASSSPPRTEAFF.

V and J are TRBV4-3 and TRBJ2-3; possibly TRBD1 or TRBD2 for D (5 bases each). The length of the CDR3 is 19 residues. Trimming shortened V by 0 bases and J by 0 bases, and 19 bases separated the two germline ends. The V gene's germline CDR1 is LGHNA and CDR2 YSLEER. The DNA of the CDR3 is TGCGCCAGCAGCCAAGAGGCCGGGACCTTTATCGGGAGCACAGATACGCAGTATTTT. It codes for CASSQEAGTFIGSTDTQYF.

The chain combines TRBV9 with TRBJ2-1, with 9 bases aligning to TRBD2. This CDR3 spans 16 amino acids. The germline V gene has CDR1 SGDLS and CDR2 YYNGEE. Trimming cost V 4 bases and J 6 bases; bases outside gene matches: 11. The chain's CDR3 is CASSPSRVRGGNEQFF. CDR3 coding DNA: TGTGCCAGCAGCCCAAGCAGGGTGCGGGGGGGCAATGAGCAGTTCTTC. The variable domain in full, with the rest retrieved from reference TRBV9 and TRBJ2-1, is DSGVTQTPKHLITATGQRVTLRCSPRSGDLSVYWYQQSLDQGLQFLIQYYNGEERAKGNILERFSAQQFPDLHSELNLSSLELGDSALYFCASSPSRVRGGNEQFFGPGTRLTVL.